This TCR beta chain appears in the sequencing data of a study of cytomegalovirus exposure and HLA in healthy donors (dated by TCRdb to 2017 to 2019). For the study in its entirety: In an earlier analysis of roughly 590 of the donors, roughly 300 Gb of sequence data and about 110 million unique TCR beta sequences from 180 million or so T cells were reported. An early release that covered more than 550 HLA-typed donors contained approximately 300 gigabases of sequencing data and 85 million to 100 million unique TCR sequences. Of the roughly 420 genotyped donors, 75% to 85% were placed in the genetic ancestry cluster associated with self-reported Caucasian donors. The study aimed to test whether signatures of past pathogen exposure could be identified by cataloging public T cell receptors. The T cell repertoires of some 700 subjects were profiled by immunosequencing and related to cytomegalovirus serostatus. A separate validation cohort of about 110 different subjects was used in addition to the approximately 640-subject first cohort. High-throughput TCR immunosequencing, statistical association of individual TCRs with disease status, and machine learning were combined to predict cytomegalovirus infection status. A later analysis re-analyzed previously published TCR beta repertoires from 600 to 850 donors and added high-resolution HLA genotyping to study TCR occurrence patterns. In the later analysis, no new phenotypic data were used to find candidate immune exposures; instead, reliance was placed on TCR beta sequences and their occurrence across donors. An earlier analysis of 587 of the donors applied high-throughput TCR beta sequencing to assess whether each TCR beta V gene segment acted as functional or pseudogenic. Alongside the repertoire data, information on donor age, sex, ethnicity and CMV serostatus was compiled. Genome-wide SNP genotypes for about 65% of the roughly 670 donors were used in a later genetic analysis, which treated that subset as a discovery cohort. Every discovery cohort repertoire had been produced on one sequencing platform. HLA typing covered class I and class II loci at four-digit resolution. The number of typed donors differed by locus: about 620-640 for A, B, C, DRB1 and DQB1; 522 for DQA1; about 600 for DPA1; and 450 to 480 for DPB1. Four to six DR-DQ haplotypes were handled as single units for association and clustering, since linkage in the cohort was strong. Across approximately 400 genotyped donors of the cohort, an average of roughly 250,000 unique TCR beta nucleotide sequences per donor were sequenced, and approximately 17% of those sequences were non-productive.

The cohort consisted of hundreds of healthy bone marrow donors. All cohort members were sampled while nominally healthy, although unrecorded immune exposures were likely present. The donor tested CMV seronegative and was one of the 352 seronegative cohort members. Every donor gave a peripheral blood sample, and the peripheral blood mononuclear cells from that sample were used for TCR beta sequencing. Genomic DNA extraction from the blood cell samples was performed with the Qiagen DNeasy Blood Extraction Kit. The paper as a whole reports these results and caveats: Because counts were too low, 15 to 20 rarely observed V segments, including chromosome 9 orphons, were excluded from the earlier analysis of 500 to 700 of the donors. An earlier analysis of approximately 540 of the donors showed that most TCR beta V segments appeared in productive rearrangements either about 87% or about 30% of the time, which broadly matched IMGT annotations. The only immune exposure information available for the cohort was CMV serostatus. Because some donors lacked HLA typing at each locus, the association tests relied only on the typed subset. Linkage disequilibrium might explain the correlated functional status among segregating V segments, but an unknown experimental factor could not be ruled out. Across donors, most TCR sequences were observed very rarely, whereas some public TCRs were present in many individuals. According to the authors, the approach could potentially be generalized to other disease states and immunological phenotypes. A cluster of highly shared sequence variants was judged likely to be a technical artifact of the sequencing pipeline. The study listed around 160 TCR beta chains as associated with cytomegalovirus. According to a later analysis, parvovirus B19, influenza, CMV and Epstein-Barr virus appeared linked to several top co-occurrence clusters. A further reported finding was that TCR beta sequences accurately predicted the HLA-A and HLA-B alleles for most subjects in the first cohort. Some IMGT-functional V segments, including TRBV6-2 and TRBV6-3, could not be distinguished by the 87-base-pair reads and were therefore excluded. According to a later analysis, TCR association rates differed among HLA loci, with DRB1 alleles showing the most associated TCRs and HLA-C alleles showing the fewest. Sequencing depth was assumed to be roughly uniform across donors in the presence/absence analyses, though that assumption may not hold. An association between a missense DCLRE1C variant and V-gene and J-gene trimming of TCR beta chains was found in a later genetic analysis and replicated in an independent cohort. Specific HLA alleles were associated with 16,951 TCR beta sequences at a false discovery rate of 0.05 in a later analysis. A later genetic analysis reported fewer N-insertions in productive TCRs among donors in an Asian-associated ancestry cluster than the roughly 620-donor mean. A few of the identified cytomegalovirus-associated TCR beta chains were confirmed in vitro to be specific for cytomegalovirus antigens. When HLA alleles, especially DR and DQ, strongly co-occurred, attributing TCR associations to individual alleles was difficult. Cytomegalovirus status was reported to be diagnosed by the classifier with high specificity and sensitivity in both the original and validation cohorts. This cohort had only TCR beta chains sequenced, and the lack of alpha or paired-chain data limited which features could be detected. A later analysis found that most CMV-associated TCR beta chains appeared HLA-restricted, with HLA associations seemingly driven largely by CMV exposure. A later analysis found that HLA-associated TCR beta chains were more clonally expanded and had lower generation probabilities than equally common non-associated chains.

The library was generated by the immunoSEQ multiplex PCR assay. The multiplex PCR relied on a mix of 60 forward primers for TCR Vbeta segments and 13 reverse primers for TCR Jbeta segments. A multiplex PCR assay on genomic DNA amplified the CDR3 region of rearranged TCR beta genes. The amplified TCR beta libraries were sequenced on the Illumina HiSeq System as 87-base-pair reads. In the original analysis: In a later analysis, 80 million or so unique TCR beta chains were counted across the 650 to 750 repertoires, and about 9.9 million of these chains were shared by at least two donors. To remove PCR and sequencing errors, raw reads were error-corrected and collapsed into unique sequences using a nearest-neighbor algorithm that merged closely related sequences. CDR3 sequences were aligned to IMGT reference sequences to assign V, D and J gene segments. For a sequence to be retained, at least a six-nucleotide match to both a V gene segment and a J gene segment was required. Rearrangements were called productive when the CDR3 lacked stop codons and stayed in frame with V and J; all others were non-productive. CDR3 was defined by IMGT convention, running from the second conserved V-encoded cysteine to the conserved J-encoded phenylalanine. In an earlier analysis of more than 550 of the donors, sequences lacking an unambiguous match to a single V gene segment were excluded. In an earlier analysis of approximately 590 of the donors, a V segment was called functional when productive rearrangements were above 56.7%, and segregating when the standard deviation between donors exceeded 5%. To diagnose cytomegalovirus status from the catalog of TCR beta chain sequences, a statistical classification framework was built. A later analysis assigned V and J genes by comparing TCR nucleotide sequences with IMGT/GENE-DB human TR gene sequences. A later analysis assigned CDR3 sequences and most-parsimonious VDJ recombination scenarios with the TCRdist pipeline. A later analysis defined each TCR beta chain by its CDR3 amino acid sequence plus V-gene family, and excluded reads lacking a unique V-gene family. As a way to deal with suspected cross-contamination and a sequencing artifact, a later analysis dropped hundreds of nucleotide sequences that were highly shared and had low generation probability. In a later analysis, a clonal expansion index was calculated for each public chain from normalized within-repertoire ranks of inferred template counts. In a later analysis, generation probabilities were computed using a VDJ recombination model fitted to out-of-frame rearrangements, and the results were checked against IGoR. In a later analysis, TCR-TCR, TCR-HLA and TCR-CMV co-occurrence was scored with hypergeometric tests, and a repertoire-size bias correction was applied to TCR pairs. To estimate false discovery rates, a later analysis permuted the HLA or CMV assignments 20 times. In a later analysis, co-occurring TCRs were grouped using DBSCAN, and TCRdist sequence similarity was added for clustering within HLA-allele-positive subsets. For co-occurrence clustering, repertoires with fewer than 30,000 or more than 120,000 public chains were excluded, along with about five repertoires with anomalous nucleotide sharing. The immuneACCESS repertoire file appears here via TCRdb, limited to in-frame rearrangements. These files lack a portion of the clones; in checked studies, under half of the deficit traces to unresolved V genes, and the cause of the others is not known. V and J calls plus clone size are reproduced from that table; the DNA served to infer D and trimming. The sample contains roughly 100,000 clones, over 70% of them found a single time. Together, the top ten hold roughly 0.79% of the sample.

Via the germline V gene, CDR1 is MGHRA and CDR2 YSYEKL. The CDR3 starts with the cysteine, ends with the phenylalanine, and has 15 residues. Only CDR3 DNA is held: 45 bases, read in frame from base 1. V is clipped by 4 bases and J by 2 bases, and the sequence between their germline boundaries is 12 bases long. A note on this clone: Its recognized antigen is unknown. Base qualities were left out, and no much larger clone turns up one base away.

The source of this sequence is a boy between 10 and 17 years old in good health and CMV-seronegative. What was sequenced was PBMCs. In this chain, TRBV4-1 is recombined with TRBJ2-1; D gene: possibly TRBD1, on 6 matching bases. The encoded CDR3 is CASSPTAGAYNEQFF. The nucleotides are TGCGCCAGCAGCCCAACTGCAGGGGCCTACAATGAGCAGTTCTTC.